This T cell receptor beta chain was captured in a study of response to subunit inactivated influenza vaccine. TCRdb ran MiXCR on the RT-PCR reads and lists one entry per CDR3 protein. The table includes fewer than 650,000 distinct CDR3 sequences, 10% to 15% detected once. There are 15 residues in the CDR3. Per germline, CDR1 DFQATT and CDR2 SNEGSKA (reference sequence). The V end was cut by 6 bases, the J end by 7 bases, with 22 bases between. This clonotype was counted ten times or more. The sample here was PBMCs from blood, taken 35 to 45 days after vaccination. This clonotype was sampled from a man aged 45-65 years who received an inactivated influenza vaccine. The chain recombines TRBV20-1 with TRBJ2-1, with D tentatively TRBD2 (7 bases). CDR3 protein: CSARGGSGVVNEQFF. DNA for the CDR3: TGCAGTGCCAGGGGCGGGAGTGGCGTTGTGAATGAGCAGTTCTTC.